A selection of T cell receptor beta chains follows, all from one sample in a study of cytomegalovirus exposure and HLA in healthy donors. Some clones are missing from TCRdb's copy, which holds only in-frame ones; the method was immunoSEQ multiplex PCR. Here the sample spans 82,000 or so clones, around a tenth being singletons. Sequencing used PBMCs. Receptors originate from a man in his sixties in good health and CMV-seropositive. Each CDR3 is given with its conserved first and last residue.

>TRBJ1-1|TRBV27
CASSLSHFTEAFF
>TRBJ1-6|TRBV6-1
CASNLRGGNSPLHF
>TRBJ2-5|TRBV30
CAWSVDLKTQYF
>TRBJ1-6|TRBV30
CAWSVPGQGSKALHF
>TRBJ1-2|TRBV11-2
CASSRARDGYTF
>TRBJ1-5|TRBV28
CASSLSVQPQHF
>TRBJ1-2|TRBV28
CASSAGTGLYGYTF
>TRBJ1-4|TRBV28
CASSLYRGVTNEKLFF
>TRBJ2-1|TRBV29-1
CSVEEGGSNEQFF
>TRBJ2-1|TRBV9
CASSPWTGTTPQFF
>TRBJ1-1|TRBV6-6
CASSPPGQGMNTEAFF
>TRBJ2-7|TRBV30
CAWSAQGNEQYF
>TRBJ1-5|TRBV30
CAWSGIGGNQPQHF
>TRBJ2-5|TRBV4-1
CASSRPGGKGETQYF
>TRBJ1-6|TRBV5-6
CASSLEQRNSPLHF
>TRBJ2-7|TRBV29-1
CSAGEGPSYEQYF
>TRBJ2-5|TRBV6-1
CASSEAQTSGLGTQYF
>TRBJ2-6|TRBV28
CASFSSGGLGSGANVLTF
>TRBJ1-1|TRBV18
CASSPRAGGDEAFF
>TRBJ1-3|TRBV28
CASSAAQGYSGNTIYF
>TRBJ1-2|TRBV4-2
CASSQDIDRYYGYTF
>TRBJ1-1|TRBV6-1
CASSASSGQLNTEAFF
>TRBJ1-6|TRBV6-1
CASRDRFSPLHF
>TRBJ1-2|TRBV27
CASSPRTGKYRYGYTF
>TRBJ2-3|TRBV6-1
CASSTRTGADTQYF
>TRBJ2-3|TRBV13
CASSSQGYTQYF
>TRBJ2-7|TRBV5-1
CASSLAAVNSYEQYF
>TRBJ2-1|TRBV7-2
CASSQVPGQGAKVF
>TRBJ1-4|TRBV19
CASSLDRNEKLFF
>TRBJ2-7|TRBV5-4
CASSRPDRVPSEQYF
>TRBJ2-7|TRBV18
CASSPGAVRQGHLEQYF
>TRBJ2-3|TRBV7-9
CASSLDRGTDTQYF
>TRBJ2-2|TRBV6-1
CASGPRGNTGELFF
>TRBJ2-7|TRBV7-3
CASSPGHYEQYF
>TRBJ2-2|TRBV5-1
CASSWTSGPGELFF
>TRBJ2-2|TRBV11-3
CASSSSPAGGELFF
>TRBJ2-5|TRBV10-3
CAIALTGEETQYF
>TRBJ2-7|TRBV29-1
CSFRTSGRAGEQYF
>TRBJ2-5|TRBV5-5
CASSAEPETQYF
>TRBJ2-5|TRBV19
CASHPGSQGETQYF
>TRBJ1-1|TRBV6-5
CASSRDRRNTEAFF
>TRBJ2-1|TRBV5-6
CASSAIGQGSYNEQFF
>TRBJ1-6|TRBV10-2
CASSDIAGGNSPLHF
>TRBJ1-5|TRBV9
CASSPRQESNQPQHF
>TRBJ2-1|TRBV14
CASSHTLQGSSYNEQFF
>TRBJ2-4|TRBV13
CASSSLKLDSGTAQNIQYF
>TRBJ2-5|TRBV6-1
CASGQGTGETQYF
>TRBJ2-2|TRBV9
CASSRSGGAGELFF
>TRBJ1-2|TRBV7-9
CASSLGQQGHHTF
>TRBJ1-2|TRBV6-5
CASSYSSGTGIEGYTF
>TRBJ2-1|TRBV18
CASSPASGGSSYNEQFF